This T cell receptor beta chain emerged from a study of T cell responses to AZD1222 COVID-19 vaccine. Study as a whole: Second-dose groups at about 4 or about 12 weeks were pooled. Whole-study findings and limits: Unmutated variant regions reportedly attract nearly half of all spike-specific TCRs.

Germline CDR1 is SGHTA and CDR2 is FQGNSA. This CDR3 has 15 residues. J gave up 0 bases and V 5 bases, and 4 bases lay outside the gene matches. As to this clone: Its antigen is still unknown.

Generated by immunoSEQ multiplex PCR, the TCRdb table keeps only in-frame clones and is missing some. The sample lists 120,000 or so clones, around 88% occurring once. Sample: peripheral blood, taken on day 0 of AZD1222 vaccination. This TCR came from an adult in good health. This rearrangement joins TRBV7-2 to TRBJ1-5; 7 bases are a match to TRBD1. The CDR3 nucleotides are TGTGCCAGCAGCGGGTGGACAGGTAGCAATCAGCCCCAGCATTTT. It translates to CASSGWTGSNQPQHF.